The clone carrying this T cell receptor beta chain turned up a few times. These data come from a study of technical replicates of blood from several donors. CDR3 length: 16 amino acids. V lost 0 bases, J lost 2 bases, and 5 bases stayed unmatched. The germline V gene encodes CDR1 SEHNR and CDR2 FQNEAQ (reference sequence). TCRdb keeps only in-frame clones here, not all; method: immunoSEQ multiplex PCR. The sample contains some 91,000 clones, approximately 94% of which appear only once. The receptor was isolated from a human donor in good health. Sequencing was done on a sample of T cells isolated from PBMCs. V usage is TRBV7-9 and J usage is TRBJ2-7; 9 bases align to TRBD1. CDR3 sequence: CASSLADRGATYEQYF. The CDR3 bases are TGTGCCAGCAGCTTAGCGGACAGGGGAGCTACCTACGAGCAGTACTTC.